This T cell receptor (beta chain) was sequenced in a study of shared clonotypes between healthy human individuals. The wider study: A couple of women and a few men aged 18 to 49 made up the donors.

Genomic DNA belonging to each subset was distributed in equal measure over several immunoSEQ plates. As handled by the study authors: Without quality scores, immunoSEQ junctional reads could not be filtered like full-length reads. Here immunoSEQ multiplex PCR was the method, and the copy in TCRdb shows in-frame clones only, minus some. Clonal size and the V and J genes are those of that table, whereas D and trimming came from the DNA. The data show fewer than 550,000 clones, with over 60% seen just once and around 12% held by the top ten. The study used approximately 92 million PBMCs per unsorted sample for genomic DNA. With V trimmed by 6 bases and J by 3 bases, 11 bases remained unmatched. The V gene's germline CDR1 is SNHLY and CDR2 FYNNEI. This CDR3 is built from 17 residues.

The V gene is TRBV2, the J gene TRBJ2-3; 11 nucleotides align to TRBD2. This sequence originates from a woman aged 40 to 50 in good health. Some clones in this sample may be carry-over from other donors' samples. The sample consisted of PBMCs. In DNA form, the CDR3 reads TGTGCCAGCAGCGATCCGGGACTAGCGGTTATGACAGATACGCAGTATTTT. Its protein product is CASSDPGLAVMTDTQYF.